The table lists the clone carrying this TCR beta chain with a few counts. Antigen: not known. The CDR3 covers 13 residues. Trimming removed 1 base from V and 6 bases from J, with 7 bases in between. Germline CDR1 reads LGHDT; CDR2 reads YNNKEL (reference sequence). Profiling relied on immunoSEQ multiplex PCR, and the TCRdb table lists in-frame clones only, not all of them. The sample includes around 46,000 clones, approximately 70% of them seen just once. Culture proceeded for more than nine days, and CD4+ T cells were then isolated. This sample is drawn from a study of vaccination effects on CD4 cells after COVID-19. Study-wide context: Vaccination of participants consisted of two doses of either the BNT162b2 or mRNA-1273 vaccine. Study-level points and caveats: Healthy vaccinees had only 1 of 255 vaccine-induced clones cross-react with common cold coronaviruses. Clones arising from infection and from vaccination showed marked clonal contraction late after vaccination.

This sequence originates from a human donor who received a COVID-19 vaccine. The rearrangement uses TRBV3-1 (or the pseudogene TRBV3-2) and TRBJ1-5, with TRBD1 as a possible D gene (5 bases). The specimen comprised CD4+ T cells from PBMCs cultured without peptide, sampled before COVID-19 vaccination. This CDR3 reads CASSQGGTQPQHF. The CDR3 bases are TGTGCCAGCAGCCAAGGAGGGACTCAGCCCCAGCATTTT.